This TCR beta chain was documented in a study of T cell responses to AZD1222 COVID-19 vaccine. Study in general: Second-dose intervals near 4 or 12 weeks were combined. Study outcomes and limitations: Clonal diversity may have been underestimated, and the donors were mostly white British, with more females than males. Only a handful of AZD1222 recipients, six or seven in all, had baseline seropositivity.

TCRdb's table, derived via immunoSEQ multiplex PCR, lists solely in-frame clones and lacks some. The sample holds about 160,000 clones, roughly nine tenths seen once. V lost 4 bases and J lost 1; bases outside the gene matches: 3. This CDR3 region has 15 residues. The germline CDR1 and CDR2 sequences are SGHDT and YYEEEE. As concerns this clone: No antigen is known for it.

The V and J genes are TRBV5-6 and TRBJ2-7; 12 bases align to TRBD2. The receptor comes from an adult in good health. The sequenced sample was peripheral blood, obtained on day 0 of AZD1222 vaccination. DNA for the CDR3: TGTGCCAGCAGCCGACTAGCGGGGGTTTCCTACGAGCAGTACTTC. Translating it yields CASSRLAGVSYEQYF.